The 10 T cell receptor beta chains below come from one sample, sequenced in a study of response to subunit inactivated influenza vaccine. TCRdb fed the RT-PCR reads into MiXCR, producing one record per CDR3 protein. The sample lists 500,000 to 600,000 distinct CDR3 sequences, approximately 10% occurring once. The data also belong to a second study, concerning T cells expressing NK-cell markers. That source adds: UMIs were included in TCR beta cDNA generated by 5'RACE template switching.

Sequences were derived from PBMCs from blood, sampled on the day of vaccination. The receptor set was obtained from a man aged 50 to 60 who received an inactivated influenza vaccine.

The genes are TRBV20-1 and TRBJ1-1; D unresolved. Germline CDR1 is DFQATT and CDR2 is SNEGSKA (reference sequence). This CDR3 is built from 12 residues. The V end was cut by 6 bases, the J end by 0 bases, with 8 bases between. The CDR3 is CSALSVNTEAFF. The CDR3 bases are TGCAGTGCCCTCAGTGTGAACACTGAAGCTTTCTTT.

This clonotype has just a few counts. The chain carries TRBV29-1 and TRBJ1-2; 7 bases align to TRBD1. Germline V gives CDR1 SQVTM, CDR2 ANQGSEA. This CDR3 spans 13 amino acids. Losses at the gene ends were 6 bases for V and 5 bases for J; bases not matched to a gene: 9. CDR3 DNA: TGCAGCGTATCAGAAACAGGGGCTTATGGCTACACCTTC. The encoded protein is CSVSETGAYGYTF.

The gene calls are TRBV5-1 and TRBJ2-1; 10 nucleotides align to TRBD2. Germline-derived CDR1 and CDR2 are SGHRS and YFSETQ. Losses at the gene ends were 0 bases for V and 9 bases for J; bases not matched to a gene: 9. The CDR3 has 16 residues. The chain's CDR3 is CASSLGLAGVRGEQFF. The CDR3 DNA reads as TGCGCCAGCAGCTTGGGGCTAGCGGGAGTCAGGGGTGAGCAGTTCTTC.

The chain recombines TRBV6-2 or TRBV6-3 with TRBJ2-1; 7 bases align to TRBD2. The V segment lost 0 bases and the J segment 0 bases; nucleotides outside the gene matches: 17. The germline gives CDR1 MNHEY, CDR2 SVGEGT. This CDR3 contains 21 residues. CDR3 DNA sequence: TGTGCCAGCAGTTACTCGACGGGCCCTAGCGGCTGGCGGAGCTCCTACAATGAGCAGTTCTTC. This sequence encodes CASSYSTGPSGWRSSYNEQFF.

The V call is TRBV5-5, the J call TRBJ2-7; unclear D gene. This CDR3 spans 14 amino acids. Germline assignment: CDR1 SGHKS and CDR2 YYEKEE (reference sequence). With 0 bases removed from V and 3 bases from J, the gap between germline ends came to 10 bases. CDR3 DNA sequence: TGTGCCAGCAGCTTGGAGGGCCGAAACTACGAGCAGTACTTC. Its translation is CASSLEGRNYEQYF.

The V call is TRBV29-1, the J call TRBJ1-2; 7 nucleotides line up with TRBD1. J lost 0 bases, V lost 7 bases, and 2 bases had no gene match. The CDR3 runs to 12 residues. Germline values: CDR1 SQVTM, CDR2 ANQGSEA. CDR3 in amino acids: CSAGTANYGYTF. CDR3 coding DNA: TGCAGCGCCGGGACAGCTAACTATGGCTACACCTTC.

The chain has TRBV27 and TRBJ1-1, with 7 bases fitting TRBD1. The CDR3 runs 14 residues. Losses at the gene ends were 5 bases for V and 3 bases for J; bases not matched to a gene: 6. Germline CDR1 MNHEY, CDR2 SMNVEV (reference sequence). The CDR3 coding sequence is TGTGCCAGCAGTACTCTGGGACAGTACACTGAAGCTTTCTTT. Translating gives CASSTLGQYTEAFF.

This clonotype was detected only a few times. The V gene is TRBV9, the J gene TRBJ2-1; either TRBD1 or TRBD2 may supply D (6 bases each). CDR3 length: 17 residues. Trimming left V 3 bases short and J 0 bases short, with 16 bases between. Germline values: CDR1 SGDLS, CDR2 YYNGEE. CDR3 nucleotide sequence: TGTGCCAGCAGCGCGGGGGACAATTCCCGCTCCTACAATGAGCAGTTCTTC. It yields the protein CASSAGDNSRSYNEQFF.

This clonotype was seen only a few times. The chain carries TRBV7-9 and TRBJ2-1, with D possibly being TRBD1 or TRBD2 (5 bases each). The ends were cut back, 1 base at V and 7 bases at J, with 14 bases in the middle. Germline V gene sequence: CDR1 SEHNR, CDR2 FQNEAQ (reference sequence). The CDR3 spans 15 residues. DNA for the CDR3: TGTGCCAGCAGCTTAGTATACGGGGCTGGGAATGAGCAGTTCTTC. It yields the protein CASSLVYGAGNEQFF.

This clonotype was observed a few times. The V gene is TRBV20-1, the J gene TRBJ2-5; the match to TRBD2 covers 8 bases. After removal of 3 bases from V and 7 bases from J, the junction contained 13 bases not matched to a gene. Per the germline V gene, CDR1 is DFQATT and CDR2 is SNEGSKA (reference sequence). CDR3 size: 15 residues. The CDR3 sequence: CSASQTGTSFVTQYF. DNA of the CDR3: TGCAGTGCTAGCCAGACCGGGACTAGTTTTGTGACCCAGTACTTC.